This is a list of T cell receptor beta chains from one sample in a study of OX40 agonist ivuxolimab in advanced cancers. Profiling relied on immunoSEQ multiplex PCR, and the TCRdb table lists in-frame clones only, not all of them. Of about 61,000 clones listed, 90% to 95% are singletons. The specimen comprised CD4+ or CD8+ T cells sorted from blood, sampled in a trial of the OX40 agonist ivuxolimab. The receptors shown here come from an adult with an advanced solid tumor such as melanoma, head and neck, liver or kidney cancer. Each CDR3 is given with its conserved first and last residue. The D gene is left open where the match is weak. A row's size may be missing; if present it is once, few, many or a size class.

TRBJ1-6,once,TRBV7-8,.,TGTGCCAGCAGCTTATGGGCTCGGGACTCCTATAATTCACCCCTCCACTTT,CASSLWARDSYNSPLHF
TRBJ1-6,.,TRBV5-1,.,TGCGCCAGCAGCTTGGTGGCAGGGGACTCACCCCTCCACTTT,CASSLVAGDSPLHF
TRBJ1-1,.,TRBV19,TRBD1,TGTGCCAGTAGTCCTAGAACGTCGGACAGGACGAACACTGAAGCTTTCTTT,CASSPRTSDRTNTEAFF
TRBJ2-1,.,TRBV27,.,TGTGCCAGCAGTGGCATTAGCTCCTACAATGAGCAGTTCTTC,CASSGISSYNEQFF
TRBJ2-3,.,TRBV9,TRBD2,TGTGCCAGCGGTCCCGGGGGGGTCACAGATACGCAGTATTTT,CASGPGGVTDTQYF
TRBJ2-2,few,TRBV29-1,.,TGCAGCGTTGTACAGGGATCCGGGGAGCTGTTTTTT,CSVVQGSGELFF
TRBJ1-2,.,TRBV5-6,.,TGTGCCAGCAGCTCGACTACCGGACAGATTAACTATGGCTACACCTTC,CASSSTTGQINYGYTF
TRBJ2-7,.,TRBV19,.,TGTGCCAGTAGTATGGGCCTGGGCTACGAGCAGTACTTC,CASSMGLGYEQYF
TRBJ2-7,many,TRBV29-1,.,TGCAGCGTTCAGGGTTCCTACGAGCAGTACTTC,CSVQGSYEQYF
TRBJ2-1,.,TRBV4-1,.,TGCGCCAGCAGCCAAGATATGGAAAGCAGATACAATGAGCAGTTCTTC,CASSQDMESRYNEQFF
TRBJ2-7,.,TRBV5-4,TRBD1,TGTGCCAGCAGCTTGTTGGGCGGGACAGGGAGTGGCGAGCAGTACTTC,CASSLLGGTGSGEQYF
TRBJ2-6,.,TRBV19,.,TGTGCCAGTATGAATTTAGGGGCCAACGTCCTGACTTTC,CASMNLGANVLTF
TRBJ2-1,.,TRBV10-2,.,TGCGCCAGCAGTGACCCCACCAATGAGCAGTTCTTC,CASSDPTNEQFF
TRBJ1-1,.,TRBV6-5,.,TGTGCCAGCAGTTACGGGATTGAAGCTTTCTTT,CASSYGIEAFF
TRBJ2-2,.,TRBV5-1,.,TGCGCCAGCAGCTTCACCGGGGAGCTGTTTTTT,CASSFTGELFF
TRBJ2-2,.,TRBV5-4,.,TGTGCCAGCAGCTTGTTTAGTGACCCCGGGGAGCTGTTTTTT,CASSLFSDPGELFF
TRBJ1-5,.,TRBV27,.,TGTGCCAGCAGTTTACTGGGGACCGAGCCGCCCCAGCATTTT,CASSLLGTEPPQHF
TRBJ2-1,.,TRBV12-5,.,TGTGCTAGTGGTTCCGACTCGATGGACTCCTCCGAGAGGAATGAGCAGTTCTTC,CASGSDSMDSSERNEQFF
TRBJ1-2,.,TRBV30,.,TGTGCCTGGAGTTCGATAAACTATGGCTACACCTTC,CAWSSINYGYTF
TRBJ1-1,.,TRBV5-4,.,TGTGCCAGCAGCCAAGGGGGAGAATGGAACACTGAAGCTTTCTTT,CASSQGGEWNTEAFF
TRBJ2-3,once,TRBV14,TRBD2,TGTGCCAGCAGCCAAGCTTCTAGCGGGGGGGCAGATACGCAGTATTTT,CASSQASSGGADTQYF
TRBJ1-1,few,TRBV7-9,.,TGTGCCAGCAGCTTAGGAGGTTTAGGCACTGAAGCTTTCTTT,CASSLGGLGTEAFF
TRBJ2-7,.,TRBV11-2,.,TGTGCCAGCAGCTTAAGTCACGAGCAGTACTTC,CASSLSHEQYF
TRBJ2-7,.,TRBV6-1,.,TGTGCCAGCAGGGGGAGTCCCGCGTACGAGCAGTACTTC,CASRGSPAYEQYF
TRBJ1-5,.,TRBV27,.,TGTGCCAGCAGTTTAGGGGTTACGGGCAATCAGCCCCAGCATTTT,CASSLGVTGNQPQHF
TRBJ2-1,.,TRBV6-5,.,TGTGCCAGCAGTTACGACCTAGCCGAGTCCTACAATGAGCAGTTCTTC,CASSYDLAESYNEQFF
TRBJ1-1,.,TRBV11-2,TRBD1,TGTGCCAGCAGCTTAGGGCGGACAGGGGGGACTGAAGCTTTCTTT,CASSLGRTGGTEAFF
TRBJ2-7,.,TRBV2,TRBD1,TGTGCCAGCAGTGAAGCTCCGGACAGGTCGGGCTACGAGCAGTACTTC,CASSEAPDRSGYEQYF
TRBJ2-6,.,TRBV7-9,.,TGTGCCAGCAGCTTAGTATGGTCCGCGACTTCCGGGGCCAACGTCCTGACTTTC,CASSLVWSATSGANVLTF
TRBJ2-7,.,TRBV7-9,.,TGTGCCAGCAGCCTAAAATCGAACTTATCCTACGAGCAGTACTTC,CASSLKSNLSYEQYF
TRBJ1-1,.,TRBV6-1,.,TGTGCCAGCACTGTCAAGGATGGGCCGGAAGCTTTCTTT,CASTVKDGPEAFF
TRBJ2-7,.,TRBV5-6,.,TGTGCCAGCAGCTTGCGTCTCAACCCCTACGAGCAGTACTTC,CASSLRLNPYEQYF
TRBJ1-1,once,TRBV27,TRBD1,TGTGCCAGCAGTCCCCACCCCGGGACAGGGACTGAAGCTTTCTTT,CASSPHPGTGTEAFF
TRBJ1-6,.,TRBV7-9,.,TGTGCCAGCTCCTCCAGGGTCTATAATTCACCCCTCCACTTT,CASSSRVYNSPLHF
TRBJ1-1,.,TRBV11-2,.,TGTGCCAGCAGCCTTCGGTCCTTCATGAACACTGAAGCTTTCTTT,CASSLRSFMNTEAFF
TRBJ1-1,.,TRBV4-1,.,TGCGCCAGCAGCCAAGTTCCAGGGGACACCTTCACTGAAGCTTTCTTT,CASSQVPGDTFTEAFF
TRBJ1-1,.,TRBV5-6,.,TGTGCCAGCAGCTTGAATCCCGCGAGGGGGGACACTGAAGCTTTCTTT,CASSLNPARGDTEAFF
TRBJ1-1,.,TRBV10-3,TRBD1,TGTGCCATCAGGGACAGGGGGCTTCCGGCTGAAGCTTTCTTT,CAIRDRGLPAEAFF
TRBJ2-5,.,TRBV7-6,.,TGTGCCAGCAGCCTAATGGCCAGCCAAGAGACCCAGTACTTC,CASSLMASQETQYF
TRBJ2-5,.,TRBV4-1,.,TGCGCCAGCAGCCAAGTTTCAGCTGCGGAGACCCAGTACTTC,CASSQVSAAETQYF
TRBJ2-3,.,TRBV6-6,.,TGTGCCAGCACCCTACCGGGGGATACGCAGTATTTT,CASTLPGDTQYF
TRBJ1-4,.,TRBV30,.,TGTGCCTGGACGGGAGGCAGCCTTAATGAAAAACTGTTTTTT,CAWTGGSLNEKLFF
TRBJ1-1,once,TRBV11-2,.,TGTGCCAGCAGCTTAGAGCTTGCCACTGAAGCTTTCTTT,CASSLELATEAFF
TRBJ2-3,.,TRBV11-2,.,TGTGCCAGCAGCTTAGGTCAGGGCACAGATACGCAGTATTTT,CASSLGQGTDTQYF
TRBJ1-1,.,TRBV5-4,.,TGTGCCAGCAGCCCCTTTGGGAACACTGAAGCTTTCTTT,CASSPFGNTEAFF
TRBJ2-7,once,TRBV28,.,TGTGCCAGCAGTCTGGCGGGGGCGATATACGAGCAGTACTTC,CASSLAGAIYEQYF
TRBJ2-1,.,TRBV9,TRBD1,TGTGCCAGCAGCGTAGGTCCAGGGGGTGTTGAGCAGTTCTTC,CASSVGPGGVEQFF
TRBJ2-2,.,TRBV19,TRBD2,TGTGCCAGTAGTCAGCTGGCGGGGGGAACCGGGGAGCTGTTTTTT,CASSQLAGGTGELFF
TRBJ1-2,.,TRBV19,TRBD1,TGTGTCAGTACCTCAGCCTGGACAGGGGCGAACTATGGCTACACCTTC,CVSTSAWTGANYGYTF
TRBJ2-7,.,TRBV2,.,TGTGCCAGCAGTAGGGACCGTTTCTCCTACGAGCAGTACTTC,CASSRDRFSYEQYF
TRBJ1-1,once,TRBV7-9,.,TGTGCCAGCAGCCCAAGCCGGGGATACGGCACTGAAGCTTTCTTT,CASSPSRGYGTEAFF
TRBJ1-2,.,TRBV2,.,TGTGCCAGCAGTGAGAGCGGGGGGGATGGCTACACCTTC,CASSESGGDGYTF